Following are 19 T cell receptor beta chains from one sample sequenced in a study of shared clonotypes between healthy human individuals. The protocol was immunoSEQ multiplex PCR, while the TCRdb copy is restricted to in-frame clones and leaves out a portion. The sample contains more than 2 million clones, about 94% of which appear only once. Terminally differentiated effector memory CD45RA+ cells were excluded by CCR7 positive selection of CD45RO-negative cells. The sequenced sample consisted of naive CD8+ T cells from PBMCs. The receptors shown here come from a young man in good health. Some clones in this sample may be carry-over from other donors' samples.

This rearrangement joins TRBV9 to TRBJ2-5, with D unclear. Trimming cost V 0 bases and J 1 base, with 10 bases left between them. The CDR3 spans 15 residues. Germline lookup yields CDR1 SGDLS and CDR2 YYNGEE. CDR3 bases: TGTGCCAGCAGCGTAGACTGGGGTCCCCAAGAGACCCAGTACTTC. Its protein product is CASSVDWGPQETQYF.

The chain uses TRBV4-3 and TRBJ1-1, with D perhaps TRBD1 (6 bases). Between the trimmed V and J ends, which lost 4 bases and 1 base, there was a span of 13 bases. This CDR3 contains 15 residues. Germline V gene data show CDR1 as LGHNA and CDR2 as YSLEER. CDR3 bases: TGCGCCAGCAGCCGAAGTAACAGGGCGAACACTGAAGCTTTCTTT. The encoded protein is CASSRSNRANTEAFF.

This clone has a handful of counts. This sample includes further DNA sequences coding for the same CDR3. The chain joins TRBV29-1 to TRBJ2-7, with TRBD1 as a possible D gene (6 bases). The CDR3 has 12 amino acids. Trimming took off 6 bases at V and 3 bases at J, with 12 bases between the two ends. CDR1 is SQVTM, CDR2 ANQGSEA, per germline. CDR3 sequence reads: CSVETGYYEQYF. In DNA, the CDR3 is TGCAGCGTGGAGACAGGTTACTACGAGCAGTACTTC.

This sequence joins TRBV9 and TRBJ2-3; 7 positions agree with TRBD2. V lost 2 bases, J lost 5 bases, and 8 bases stayed unmatched. The CDR3 is 15 residues long. The germline gives CDR1 SGDLS, CDR2 YYNGEE. CDR3 sequence (DNA): TGTGCCAGCAGCGTGGACGGGAGGTCGAGAGATACGCAGTATTTT. It is translated as CASSVDGRSRDTQYF.

CDR3 nucleotides: TGTGCCAGCAGCGGGGGTAGAGGGACGAACACCGGGGAGCTGTTTTTT. Its protein is CASSGGRGTNTGELFF. V usage is TRBV9 and J usage is TRBJ2-2, with D perhaps TRBD2 (5 bases). CDR1 and CDR2 (germline): SGDLS, YYNGEE. Trimming removed 3 bases at V and 0 bases at J, with 12 bases between. This CDR3 is 16 amino acids long.

The chain combines TRBV29-1 with TRBJ2-1, with TRBD2 as a possible D gene (5 bases). The V gene's germline CDR1 is SQVTM and CDR2 ANQGSEA. The CDR3 has 14 residues. The V gene lost 6 bases and the J gene lost 0 bases, with 12 bases spanning the gap. The CDR3 bases are TGCAGCGTCCGCCAGCGGAACTCCTACAATGAGCAGTTCTTC. Protein product: CSVRQRNSYNEQFF.

The chain couples TRBV9 to TRBJ1-2; D is possibly TRBD1 (5 bases). The germline V gene encodes CDR1 SGDLS and CDR2 YYNGEE. V lost 3 bases, J lost 1 base, and 16 bases lay in between. The CDR3 is 16 amino acids. CDR3 sequence reads: CASSGGSTEVNYGYTF. The DNA of the CDR3 is TGTGCCAGCAGCGGCGGGTCGACAGAAGTTAACTATGGCTACACCTTC.

The chain couples TRBV2 to TRBJ1-3; possibly TRBD1 for D (5 bases). Trimming removed 2 bases at V and 0 bases at J, with 14 bases between. The CDR3 loop spans 17 amino acids. Per germline, CDR1 SNHLY and CDR2 FYNNEI. The CDR3 loop reads CASSENPTDISGNTIYF. The CDR3 bases are TGTGCCAGCAGTGAAAACCCGACGGACATCTCTGGAAACACCATATATTTT.

This chain uses TRBV7-8 with TRBJ2-3; perhaps TRBD2 as D (6 bases). V dropped 4 bases and J dropped 2 bases, with 10 bases sitting between them. Germline V gives CDR1 SGHVS, CDR2 FQNEAQ. The CDR3 contains 14 residues. CDR3 sequence: CASSSLADTDTQYF. The CDR3 DNA reads as TGTGCCAGCAGCTCCTTAGCGGACACAGATACGCAGTATTTT.

The V and J genes are TRBV9 and TRBJ2-1; D gene ambiguous. V was shortened by 6 bases and J by 6 bases, with 10 bases between the two germline ends. CDR3 length: 12 residues. The V gene's germline CDR1 is SGDLS and CDR2 YYNGEE. CDR3: CASNKGSNEQFF. CDR3 coding DNA: TGTGCCAGCAACAAAGGTTCCAATGAGCAGTTCTTC.

The rearrangement joins TRBV5-6 to TRBJ2-1; a weak D match, TRBD1 (5 bases). Germline V gene lookup returns CDR1 SGHDT and CDR2 YYEEEE. Trimming took 2 bases from V and 5 from J, leaving 11 bases between them. The CDR3 is made up of 14 amino acids. The CDR3 coding sequence is TGTGCCAGCAGCTTCAGGGTGACGAACAATGAGCAGTTCTTC. Translating it yields CASSFRVTNNEQFF.

This chain joins TRBV4-3 and TRBJ2-7, with D hard to call. The CDR3 runs to 15 residues. V lost 1 base and J 3 bases, leaving 13 bases between the germline ends. Germline-derived CDR1 and CDR2 are LGHNA and YSLEER. The CDR3 spells CASSQGFGGHYEQYF. The DNA of the CDR3 is TGCGCCAGCAGCCAAGGATTCGGCGGCCACTACGAGCAGTACTTC.

The V and J genes are TRBV6-6 and TRBJ2-7, with TRBD1 as a possible D gene (6 bases). The CDR3 totals 15 residues. V gave up 0 bases and J gave up 1 base, with 10 bases separating them. Germline values: CDR1 MNHNY, CDR2 SVGAGI (reference sequence). DNA of the CDR3: TGTGCCAGCAGTTACTCCGGACAGTTTTCCTACGAGCAGTACTTC. This sequence encodes CASSYSGQFSYEQYF.

Note on this clone: The sample holds other DNA sequences that translate to the same CDR3. The rearrangement joins TRBV6-6 to TRBJ2-1, with 8 bases identical to TRBD2. This CDR3 has 15 residues. The germline gives CDR1 MNHNY, CDR2 SVGAGI (reference sequence). V was pared by 2 bases and J by 4 bases, with 4 bases of the junction left unmatched. This CDR3 is CASSYSTSGYNEQFF. The CDR3 bases are TGTGCCAGCAGTTACAGCACTAGCGGATACAATGAGCAGTTCTTC.

The chain employs TRBV2 and TRBJ2-7, with D uncertain. The CDR3 sequence is 14 residues long. Germline CDR1 reads SNHLY; CDR2 reads FYNNEI. Deletions cut 6 bases from V and 3 bases from J, with 15 bases between. In nucleotides, the CDR3 is TGTGCCAGCAGCCCGACCCAAACCCTCTACGAGCAGTACTTC. This encodes CASSPTQTLYEQYF. The full variable domain, with the rest looked up from reference TRBV2 and TRBJ2-7, is EPEVTQTPSHQVTQMGQEVILRCVPISNHLYFYWYRQILGQKVEFLVSFYNNEISEKSEIFDDQFSVERPDGSNFTLKIRSTKLEDSAMYFCASSPTQTLYEQYFGPGTRLTVT.

The chain couples TRBV29-1 to TRBJ2-1, with TRBD2 matching over 7 bases. The CDR3 is made up of 13 amino acids. The V segment lost 6 bases and the J segment 0 bases; nucleotides outside the gene matches: 2. The germline gives CDR1 SQVTM, CDR2 ANQGSEA. The CDR3 sequence: CSVLASSYNEQFF. CDR3 coding DNA: TGCAGCGTACTAGCGAGCTCCTACAATGAGCAGTTCTTC.

The V gene is TRBV2, the J gene TRBJ2-3; D is undetermined. The CDR3 is 13 residues long. Germline loops: CDR1 SNHLY, CDR2 FYNNEI. Trimming cost V 10 bases and J 5 bases, with 16 bases left between them. The CDR3 sequence is CAIEAGQVDTQYF. CDR3 sequence (DNA): TGTGCCATCGAAGCCGGGCAGGTAGATACGCAGTATTTT.

CDR3 DNA: TGTGCCAGCAGCTTGGCTGAGGGGAATGAGCAGTTCTTC. Protein: CASSLAEGNEQFF. V and J are TRBV5-4 and TRBJ2-1; D assignment may be TRBD1 or TRBD2 (5 bases each). Trimming left V 0 bases short and J 7 bases short, with 8 bases between. Per germline, CDR1 SGHNT and CDR2 YYREEE (reference sequence). This CDR3 has 13 amino acids.

The chain uses TRBV2 and TRBJ1-2; no definite D call. Germline V gene sequence: CDR1 SNHLY, CDR2 FYNNEI. V lost 3 bases, J lost 4 bases, and 15 bases lay in between. The CDR3 loop spans 15 amino acids. In DNA, the CDR3 is TGTGCCAGCAGTGAGCGGCAGGCCTCCATCTATGGCTACACCTTC. Translating it yields CASSERQASIYGYTF.